The T cell receptor (beta chain) under discussion was sequenced for a study of T cells in Graves' hyperthyroidism and ophthalmopathy. The study, taken as a whole, reports: A model of 13 V-J pairs discriminated ophthalmopathy from stable hyperthyroidism.

The table lists this clonotype with a few counts. As yet, its antigen is unknown. Patients showing uncontrolled infection, other autoimmune disease, pregnancy or lactation were ineligible. Using about 10 ml of fresh peripheral blood, PBMCs were prepared. The CDR3 consists of 18 residues. Germline loops: CDR1 SGHRS, CDR2 YFSETQ. Trimming stripped 1 base from V and 6 bases from J, with 22 bases between. There were TCR beta CDR3 regions amplified from RNA transcripts. First-round RT-PCR with HTBI primers amplified the TCR CDR3 region. MiXCR, run by TCRdb on the multiplex PCR reads, gives a single entry per CDR3 protein. The sample contains 300,000 to 350,000 distinct CDR3 sequences, roughly 15% of which appear only once.

V is TRBV5-1 and J is TRBJ2-2; unclear D gene. The receptor comes from a man under 40 with Graves' hyperthyroidism. The sample taken for sequencing was blood. CDR3 in amino acids: CASSLSAGLVRASGELFF. The CDR3 nucleotides are TGCGCCAGCAGCTTGTCTGCTGGCCTAGTTCGAGCCTCCGGGGAGCTGTTTTTT.